This TCR beta chain was observed in a study of T-cell memory formation after mild COVID-19. Background on the study: Clusters were largely donor specific. General study points: The study detected some responding clones in pre-infection memory, suggesting cross-reactive memory joined.

The CDR3 is 16 amino acids. The V end lost 4 bases, the J end lost 3 bases, and 16 bases lay between the germline ends. Germline V gene sequence: CDR1 LNHDA, CDR2 SQIVND (reference sequence). TCRdb used MiXCR to reprocess the 5' RACE reads, holding one entry per CDR3 protein. The sample lists under 300,000 distinct CDR3 sequences, roughly 15% occurring once. About this clonotype itself: The antigen remains undetermined.

This receptor was identified in a man aged 18-30 years who had mild COVID-19 (a few samples of this study predate the infection). Cell type and time point are not known. The V gene is TRBV19, the J gene TRBJ1-5, with D maybe TRBD1 (6 bases). The material sequenced was PBMCs or a T cell subset sorted from them (not recorded which). CDR3 region: CASSTQAGALNQPQHF. The CDR3 DNA sequence: TGTGCCAGTAGTACCCAAGCGGGGGCTCTCAATCAGCCCCAGCATTTT.